The rows below give T cell receptor beta chains drawn from one sample of a study of T cell responses to AZD1222 COVID-19 vaccine. Some clones are missing from TCRdb's copy, which holds only in-frame ones; the method was immunoSEQ multiplex PCR. The sample contains approximately 130,000 clones, 80% to 90% of which appear only once. Sequenced here: peripheral blood, sampled on day 0 of AZD1222 vaccination. The receptors originated from an adult in good health. Each CDR3 is given with its conserved first and last residue. A D gene is named only where the DNA matches it firmly. Expanded clones are given a class, and other clones once, few, many or no size at all.

CDR3 length: 15
D gene: TRBD1
V gene: TRBV3-1/TRBV3-2
clone size: .
J gene: TRBJ2-7
CDR3 protein: CASSPIGQGRGEQYF
CDR3 DNA: TGTGCCAGCAGCCCAATTGGACAGGGTCGCGGCGAGCAGTACTTC

CDR3 length: 15
D gene: .
V gene: TRBV10-3
clone size: .
J gene: TRBJ1-2
CDR3 protein: CAISGGVGANYGYTF
CDR3 DNA: TGTGCCATCAGTGGAGGAGTGGGGGCTAACTATGGCTACACCTTC

CDR3 length: 14
D gene: .
V gene: TRBV19
clone size: once
J gene: TRBJ1-2
CDR3 protein: CASSIGERAHGYTF
CDR3 DNA: TGTGCCAGTAGTATTGGTGAAAGGGCCCATGGCTACACCTTC

CDR3 length: 16
D gene: TRBD2
V gene: TRBV3-1/TRBV3-2
clone size: once
J gene: TRBJ2-1
CDR3 protein: CASSQNALADYGEQFF
CDR3 DNA: TGTGCCAGCAGCCAAAACGCTCTAGCGGACTATGGTGAGCAGTTCTTC

CDR3 length: 18
D gene: TRBD2
V gene: TRBV7-2
clone size: .
J gene: TRBJ2-1
CDR3 protein: CASRLGLAGGLRVNEQFF
CDR3 DNA: TGTGCCAGCCGCCTGGGACTAGCGGGGGGGCTAAGGGTAAATGAGCAGTTCTTC

CDR3 length: 14
D gene: .
V gene: TRBV6-5
clone size: .
J gene: TRBJ1-1
CDR3 protein: CASTPNARDTEAFF
CDR3 DNA: TGTGCCAGCACCCCCAACGCGCGCGACACTGAAGCTTTCTTT

CDR3 length: 13
D gene: .
V gene: TRBV5-6
clone size: .
J gene: TRBJ2-1
CDR3 protein: CASSLGLYNEQFF
CDR3 DNA: TGTGCCAGCAGCTTGGGATTGTACAATGAGCAGTTCTTC

CDR3 length: 14
D gene: .
V gene: TRBV9
clone size: .
J gene: TRBJ1-3
CDR3 protein: CASSVSVPGDTIYF
CDR3 DNA: TGTGCCAGCAGCGTATCGGTACCGGGAGACACCATATATTTT

CDR3 length: 16
D gene: TRBD2
V gene: TRBV11-3
clone size: .
J gene: TRBJ2-1
CDR3 protein: CASSPRGTTNYNEQFF
CDR3 DNA: TGTGCCAGCAGCCCGCGAGGGACTACTAACTACAATGAGCAGTTCTTC

CDR3 length: 14
D gene: .
V gene: TRBV30
clone size: .
J gene: TRBJ1-4
CDR3 protein: CAWSDIQVTEKLFF
CDR3 DNA: TGTGCCTGGAGTGACATCCAGGTTACGGAAAAACTGTTTTTT

CDR3 length: 15
D gene: TRBD1
V gene: TRBV5-1
clone size: .
J gene: TRBJ2-5
CDR3 protein: CASSLEGQGWETQYF
CDR3 DNA: TGCGCCAGCAGCTTGGAGGGACAGGGATGGGAGACCCAGTACTTC

CDR3 length: 14
D gene: .
V gene: TRBV7-8
clone size: .
J gene: TRBJ1-6
CDR3 protein: CASSLRRVNSPLHF
CDR3 DNA: TGTGCCAGCAGCTTAAGGCGGGTTAATTCACCCCTCCACTTT

CDR3 length: 15
D gene: .
V gene: TRBV5-4
clone size: few
J gene: TRBJ2-2
CDR3 protein: CASSLGTQATGELFF
CDR3 DNA: TGTGCCAGCAGCTTGGGGACTCAAGCTACCGGGGAGCTGTTTTTT

CDR3 length: 17
D gene: TRBD2
V gene: TRBV5-6
clone size: .
J gene: TRBJ2-5
CDR3 protein: CASSSVRLAGVQETQYF
CDR3 DNA: TGTGCCAGCAGCTCCGTTCGACTAGCGGGAGTGCAAGAGACCCAGTACTTC

CDR3 length: 18
D gene: .
V gene: TRBV4-1
clone size: .
J gene: TRBJ2-1
CDR3 protein: CASSQGQLRQTLDHEQFF
CDR3 DNA: TGCGCCAGCAGCCAAGGTCAACTTAGGCAGACCTTGGACCATGAGCAGTTCTTC

CDR3 length: 20
D gene: .
V gene: TRBV30
clone size: .
J gene: TRBJ1-5
CDR3 protein: CAWSAFYVLEGKGSNQPQHF
CDR3 DNA: TGTGCCTGGAGTGCCTTTTACGTTTTAGAAGGGAAAGGAAGCAATCAGCCCCAGCATTTT

CDR3 length: 14
D gene: .
V gene: TRBV7-2
clone size: .
J gene: TRBJ2-5
CDR3 protein: CASSLRGSIETQYF
CDR3 DNA: TGTGCCAGCAGCTTAAGGGGATCGATAGAGACCCAGTACTTC

CDR3 length: 17
D gene: .
V gene: TRBV5-1
clone size: .
J gene: TRBJ2-7
CDR3 protein: CASSLVSARQGSYEQYF
CDR3 DNA: TGCGCCAGCAGCTTGGTGAGCGCGCGGCAGGGGAGCTACGAGCAGTACTTC

CDR3 length: 17
D gene: .
V gene: TRBV2
clone size: .
J gene: TRBJ1-6
CDR3 protein: CASSDRWARVLNSPLHF
CDR3 DNA: TGTGCCAGCAGCGATAGATGGGCCCGGGTTTTGAATTCACCCCTCCACTTT

CDR3 length: 15
D gene: .
V gene: TRBV28
clone size: .
J gene: TRBJ1-5
CDR3 protein: CASSSGGADNQPQHF
CDR3 DNA: TGTGCCAGCAGTTCCGGGGGGGCGGACAATCAGCCCCAGCATTTT

CDR3 length: 16
D gene: TRBD1
V gene: TRBV4-2
clone size: .
J gene: TRBJ2-3
CDR3 protein: CASSHPGTGSADTQYF
CDR3 DNA: TGTGCCAGCAGCCATCCCGGGACAGGGTCCGCAGATACGCAGTATTTT

CDR3 length: 15
D gene: TRBD2
V gene: TRBV5-1
clone size: .
J gene: TRBJ2-5
CDR3 protein: CASSLELAGTKTQYF
CDR3 DNA: TGCGCCAGCAGCTTGGAACTAGCGGGAACGAAGACCCAGTACTTC